This record looks at one TCR beta chain sequence and its context. Germline V CDR1 and CDR2: SGHKS, YYEKEE (reference sequence). The CDR3 is made up of 16 amino acids. V was pared by 5 bases and J by 4 bases, with 8 bases of the junction left unmatched. These data come from a study of blood T cell repertoires in COVID-19. Profiled with immunoSEQ multiplex PCR; TCRdb holds only in-frame clones, not every one. Here the sample spans approximately 85,000 clones, roughly 88% being singletons. This clonotype originated in a middle-aged man with active or convalescent COVID-19. Sequenced material: peripheral blood. This chain uses TRBV5-5 with TRBJ2-1; 11 bases match TRBD2. The CDR3 here is CASRLTGTSGYNEQFF. CDR3 nucleotides: TGTGCCAGCAGGTTGACCGGGACTAGCGGATACAATGAGCAGTTCTTC.